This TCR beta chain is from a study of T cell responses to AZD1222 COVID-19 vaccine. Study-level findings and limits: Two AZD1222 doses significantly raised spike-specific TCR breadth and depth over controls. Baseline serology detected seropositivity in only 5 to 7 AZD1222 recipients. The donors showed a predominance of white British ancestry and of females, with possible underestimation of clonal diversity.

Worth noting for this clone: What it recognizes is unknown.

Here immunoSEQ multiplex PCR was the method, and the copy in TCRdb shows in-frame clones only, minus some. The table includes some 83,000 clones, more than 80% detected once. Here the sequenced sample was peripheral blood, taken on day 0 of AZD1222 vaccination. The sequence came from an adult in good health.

CDR3 protein: CASSLAGVYYNEQFF. The CDR3 nucleotides read TGTGCCAGCAGCTTAGCCGGGGTCTACTACAATGAGCAGTTCTTC. V gene TRBV11-1 combines with J gene TRBJ2-1; a possible D gene is TRBD2 (5 bases). In germline, CDR1 is SGHAT, CDR2 FQDESV (reference sequence). V dropped 0 bases and J dropped 3 bases, with 9 bases sitting between them. The CDR3 extends over 15 amino acids.